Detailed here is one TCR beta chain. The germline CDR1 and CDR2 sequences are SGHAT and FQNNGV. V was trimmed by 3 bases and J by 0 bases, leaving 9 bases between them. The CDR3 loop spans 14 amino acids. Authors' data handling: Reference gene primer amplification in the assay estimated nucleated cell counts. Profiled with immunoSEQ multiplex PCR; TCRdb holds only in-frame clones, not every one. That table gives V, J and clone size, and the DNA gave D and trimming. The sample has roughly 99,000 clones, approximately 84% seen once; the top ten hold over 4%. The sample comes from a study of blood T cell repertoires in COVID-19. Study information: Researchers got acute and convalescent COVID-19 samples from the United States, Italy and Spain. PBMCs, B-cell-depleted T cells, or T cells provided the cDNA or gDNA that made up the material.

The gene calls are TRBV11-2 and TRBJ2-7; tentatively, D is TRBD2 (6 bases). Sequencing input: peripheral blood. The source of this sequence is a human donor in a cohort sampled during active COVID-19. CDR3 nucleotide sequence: TGTGCCAGCAGCTTCATCGGGAGCTCCTACGAGCAGTACTTC. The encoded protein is CASSFIGSSYEQYF.